This is a list of T cell receptor beta chains from one sample in a study of T cell repertoires in cytomegalovirus infection. TCRdb re-derived calls from the reads in MiXCR, one entry per CDR3 protein. This table holds 700,000 to 900,000 distinct CDR3 sequences, almost 30% found once. Their antigens remain unidentified. The sample was cultured CD8+ T cells from PBMCs, taken from culture after CMV antigen stimulation. These receptor sequences come from a human donor in good health (CMV status not recorded). Some clones in this sample may be carry-over from other donors' samples. The CDR3 runs from the conserved cysteine through the conserved F or W. Fields, in order: J gene, V gene, D gene, clone size, CDR3 protein, CDR3 DNA. D genes are given only for firm matches. Clone size is given for some rows only: seen once, a few or many times, or a class if the clone is expanded.

>TRBJ1-1|TRBV6-1|TRBD1|few
CASSDHTTGVDTEAFF
TGTGCCAGCAGTGACCACACGACAGGGGTTGACACTGAAGCTTTCTTT
>TRBJ2-1|TRBV7-4|.|.
CASSKDFNEQFF
TGTGCCAGCAGTAAGGACTTTAATGAGCAGTTCTTC
>TRBJ2-7|TRBV10-1|TRBD1|few
CASSERLGQIVDEQYF
TGCGCCAGCAGTGAACGGTTGGGACAGATCGTCGACGAGCAGTACTTC
>TRBJ1-2|TRBV6-2/TRBV6-3|.|.
CASSYLGQPSYGYTF
TGTGCCAGCAGTTACTTGGGACAACCATCCTATGGCTACACCTTC
>TRBJ2-5|TRBV19|.|.
CASSIQGETQYF
TGTGCCAGTAGTATTCAGGGAGAGACCCAGTACTTC
>TRBJ1-1|TRBV2|.|.
CASTSPGRNTEAFF
TGTGCCAGCACCTCCCCAGGGAGGAACACTGAAGCTTTCTTT
>TRBJ2-4|TRBV7-9|.|.
CASSPLGVAKNIQYF
TGTGCCAGCAGCCCCCTGGGGGTAGCCAAAAACATTCAGTACTTC
>TRBJ2-4|TRBV7-8|.|many
CASSLTAKNIQYF
TGTGCCAGCAGCTTGACAGCCAAAAACATTCAGTACTTC
>TRBJ1-5|TRBV7-8|.|many
CASSLEAGSNQPQHF
TGTGCCAGCAGCTTAGAGGCAGGAAGCAATCAGCCCCAGCATTTT
>TRBJ2-2|TRBV29-1|.|.
CSVLEGRTGELFF
TGCAGCGTTTTGGAAGGAAGAACCGGGGAGCTGTTTTTT
>TRBJ2-6|TRBV4-1|TRBD2|once
CASSQDGEGPGANVLTF
TGTGCCAGCAGCCAAGATGGGGAGGGGCCTGGGGCCAACGTCCTGACTTTC
>TRBJ2-3|TRBV12-3/TRBV12-4|TRBD2|many
CASSASGEGDTQYF
TGTGCCAGCAGTGCTAGCGGGGAAGGAGATACGCAGTATTTT
>TRBJ2-3|TRBV12-3/TRBV12-4|TRBD1|.
CASRDGQVGTDTQYF
TGTGCCAGCAGGGATGGACAGGTCGGCACAGATACGCAGTATTTT
>TRBJ1-1|TRBV7-3|.|few
CASSLSGREDTEAFF
TGTGCCAGCAGCTTATCGGGCAGGGAAGATACTGAAGCTTTCTTT
>TRBJ2-1|TRBV20-1|TRBD2|many
CSAKRLAGRRSSYNEQFF
TGCAGTGCTAAAAGACTAGCGGGGAGACGAAGCTCCTACAATGAGCAGTTCTTC
>TRBJ1-2|TRBV12-3/TRBV12-4|.|.
CASSLGRKPGYGYTF
TGTGCCAGCAGTCTAGGACGCAAACCCGGCTATGGCTACACCTTC
>TRBJ2-3|TRBV7-2|TRBD2|few
CASSPTSGGASTQYF
TGTGCCAGCAGCCCGACTAGCGGGGGGGCGAGTACGCAGTATTTT
>TRBJ1-1|TRBV7-6|.|.
CASSWLGVRNTEAFF
TGTGCCAGCAGCTGGTTGGGGGTAAGGAACACTGAAGCTTTCTTT
>TRBJ2-5|TRBV4-3|.|many
CASSQVQGKTQYF
TGCGCCAGCAGCCAAGTCCAGGGGAAGACCCAGTACTTC
>TRBJ2-3|TRBV5-6|TRBD1|.
CASSLGQVTDTQYF
TGTGCCAGCAGCCTGGGACAGGTGACAGATACGCAGTATTTT
>TRBJ2-1|TRBV7-9|TRBD2|few
CASTPPGGLAGSSSYNEQFF
TGTGCCAGCACCCCCCCCGGGGGACTAGCGGGATCGAGCTCCTACAATGAGCAGTTCTTC
>TRBJ2-1|TRBV7-6|.|many
CASSRAGVAEQFF
TGTGCCAGCAGTAGGGCCGGGGTGGCTGAGCAGTTCTTC
>TRBJ2-2|TRBV6-2/TRBV6-3|.|.
CASSSTGNHESNTGELFF
TGTGCCAGCAGTTCAACAGGGAACCACGAATCGAACACCGGGGAGCTGTTTTTT
>TRBJ2-5|TRBV24-1|TRBD1|few
CATSDSQGAMETQYF
TGTGCCACCAGTGATTCACAGGGGGCGATGGAGACCCAGTACTTC
>TRBJ2-5|TRBV6-6|.|few
CASSYSSGMGPVMAETQYF
TGTGCCAGCAGTTACTCGAGCGGTATGGGGCCGGTCATGGCAGAGACCCAGTACTTC
>TRBJ2-1|TRBV4-1|.|few
CASSQGPGDSYNEQFF
TGCGCCAGCAGCCAGGGTCCAGGGGATTCCTACAATGAGCAGTTCTTC
>TRBJ1-2|TRBV20-1|TRBD1|.
CSALLDTGDGYTF
TGCAGTGCCCTTCTCGACACAGGGGACGGCTACACCTTC
>TRBJ1-5|TRBV19|.|many
CASMPGSGQWAQHF
TGTGCCAGTATGCCGGGATCCGGGCAATGGGCCCAGCATTTT